The 15 T cell receptor beta chains below all came from one sample that was sequenced in a study of blood T cell repertoires in COVID-19. Clones were read by immunoSEQ multiplex PCR, and TCRdb kept only the in-frame ones, dropping some. The sample contains 250,000 to 300,000 clones, 85% to 90% of which appear only once. The material sequenced was peripheral blood. The receptors stem from a woman younger than 45 with COVID-19, enrolled during active disease.

This chain joins TRBV4-2 and TRBJ2-5; D is possibly TRBD2 (6 bases). This CDR3 spans 19 amino acids. From germline, CDR1 is LGHNA and CDR2 YNFKEQ. The V end was cut by 1 base, the J end by 1 base, with 22 bases between. The CDR3 here is CASSQAVRPGDDSQETQYF. The CDR3 DNA reads TGTGCCAGCAGCCAAGCAGTTCGTCCGGGGGACGACTCCCAAGAGACCCAGTACTTC.

DNA for the CDR3: TGTGCCACCAGTGGGAGGGGCTATAACTATGGCTACACCTTC. Protein sequence: CATSGRGYNYGYTF. The chain links TRBV24-1 to TRBJ1-2; TRBD1 is a possible D gene (5 bases). CDR1 KGHDR and CDR2 SFDVKD come from the germline V gene. With 5 bases removed from V and 1 base from J, the gap between germline ends came to 10 bases. The CDR3 is made up of 14 amino acids.

V and J are TRBV5-6 and TRBJ2-7; TRBD1 aligns across 7 bases. Germline V CDR1 and CDR2: SGHDT, YYEEEE. With V trimmed by 0 bases and J by 4 bases, 7 bases remained unmatched. CDR3 length: 15 amino acids. In DNA, the CDR3 is TGTGCCAGCAGCTTGGCTTCGGACAGGTCTTACGAGCAGTACTTC. Its protein product is CASSLASDRSYEQYF.

The rearrangement joins TRBV12-3 or TRBV12-4 to TRBJ1-1; no firm D call. The CDR3 totals 12 residues. V lost 3 bases, J lost 6 bases, and 8 bases lay in between. The CDR3 bases are TGTGCCAGCAGTTTTAGCTGGGCTGAAGCTTTCTTT. Its protein is CASSFSWAEAFF.

This chain joins TRBV4-1 and TRBJ2-7, with 9 positions matching TRBD2. V shed 0 bases and J 5 bases; nucleotides not matched to a gene: 20. The CDR3 has 20 residues. Germline V CDR1 and CDR2: MGHRA, YSYEKL. The CDR3 DNA follows: TGCGCCAGCAGCCAAGATGGAGCTAGCGGGGTTCTTTTGGTTTCGGACGAGCAGTACTTC. The encoded protein is CASSQDGASGVLLVSDEQYF.

V is TRBV11-3 and J is TRBJ2-7, with 9 positions matching TRBD2. V lost 5 bases and J lost 3; bases outside the gene matches: 11. There are 16 residues in the CDR3. Germline CDR1 reads SGHNT; CDR2 reads YENEEA. The DNA of the CDR3 is TGTGCCAGCAGCCCAAGGGGGTCTAGCGGGGACTACGAGCAGTACTTC. Translated, it gives CASSPRGSSGDYEQYF.

The V gene is TRBV4-1, the J gene TRBJ2-1; 8 positions agree with TRBD2. The CDR3 totals 14 residues. The V and J ends lost 8 bases and 10 bases, in that order; junction bases with no gene match: 13. Looked up from germline, CDR1 is MGHRA and CDR2 is YSYEKL. The CDR3 bases are TGCGCCAGCTCACTGGGGACCGGGGGGGCGGAGCAGTTCTTC. It translates to CASSLGTGGAEQFF.

This clone has a handful of counts. J is TRBJ1-4 and V is TRBV27; 10 positions agree with TRBD1. This CDR3 comprises 14 residues. V lost 4 bases and J lost 6; bases outside the gene matches: 2. Germline V CDR1 and CDR2: MNHEY, SMNVEV (reference sequence). The CDR3 DNA reads TGTGCCAGCAGTTCGGGACAGGGGCATGAAAAACTGTTTTTT. It codes for CASSSGQGHEKLFF.

The genes are TRBV5-1 and TRBJ1-2; TRBD1 aligns across 8 bases. From germline, CDR1 is SGHRS and CDR2 YFSETQ. The CDR3 has 16 residues. V dropped 2 bases and J dropped 0; count of bases not matched to a gene: 6. The CDR3 is CASSLAGGEPNYGYTF. The CDR3 DNA reads TGCGCCAGCAGCTTAGCAGGGGGCGAACCTAACTATGGCTACACCTTC.

In DNA, the CDR3 is TGTGCCAGTAGTACTCCCGCCCGGAGAGCTGAAGCTTTCTTT. Protein sequence: CASSTPARRAEAFF. V and J are TRBV19 and TRBJ1-1; D is ambiguous. Trimming left V 4 bases short and J 6 bases short, with 15 bases between. The CDR3 contains 14 residues. The V gene's germline CDR1 is LNHDA and CDR2 SQIVND (reference sequence).

This clone was observed once. CDR3 in DNA: TGTGCCATCAGTGAGTCTGGCAGGGCCTACGAGCAGTACTTC. This sequence encodes CAISESGRAYEQYF. This rearrangement joins TRBV10-3 to TRBJ2-7; D possibly corresponds to TRBD1 (5 bases). Trimming took 0 bases from V and 2 from J, leaving 8 bases between them. The CDR3 consists of 14 residues. From germline, CDR1 is ENHRY and CDR2 SYGVKD.

This chain links TRBV29-1 with TRBJ2-2; 7 bases are shared with TRBD2. The CDR3 has 13 residues. Germline V gene data show CDR1 as SQVTM and CDR2 as ANQGSEA. The J segment lost 4 bases and the V segment lost 7 bases, leaving 6 bases of the junction unmatched. The CDR3 DNA is TGCAGCGCTGTCTCGGGGGGCACCGGGGAGCTGTTTTTT. Encoded protein: CSAVSGGTGELFF.

This clone qualifies as medium-sized. This chain connects TRBV27 to TRBJ2-7; D may be TRBD2 (5 bases). The CDR3 length is 12 residues. Germline-derived CDR1 and CDR2 are MNHEY and SMNVEV (reference sequence). The germline V and J ends were trimmed by 6 bases and 4 bases, with 10 bases remaining between them. CDR3 nucleotides: TGTGCCAGCAGCCCGGGCGGGTACGAGCAGTACTTC. This gives the protein CASSPGGYEQYF.

The chain employs TRBV11-2 and TRBJ2-1; unclear D gene. The CDR3 consists of 15 residues. The germline V gene encodes CDR1 SGHAT and CDR2 FQNNGV. V shed 5 bases and J shed 0 bases, with 11 bases lying between them. CDR3: CASSVTRSSYNEQFF. DNA of the CDR3: TGTGCCAGCAGCGTCACTCGGAGCTCCTACAATGAGCAGTTCTTC.

The gene calls are TRBV5-3 and TRBJ2-5; 14 bases align to TRBD2. TRBV5-3 is an ORF for which the function is uncertain. This CDR3 spans 19 amino acids. The V gene end was trimmed by 4 bases and the J gene end by 1 base; junction bases not matched to a gene: 12. CDR3: CARSVGLAGAIYFQETQYF. The CDR3 DNA reads TGTGCCAGAAGCGTGGGACTAGCGGGGGCCATATACTTCCAAGAGACCCAGTACTTC.